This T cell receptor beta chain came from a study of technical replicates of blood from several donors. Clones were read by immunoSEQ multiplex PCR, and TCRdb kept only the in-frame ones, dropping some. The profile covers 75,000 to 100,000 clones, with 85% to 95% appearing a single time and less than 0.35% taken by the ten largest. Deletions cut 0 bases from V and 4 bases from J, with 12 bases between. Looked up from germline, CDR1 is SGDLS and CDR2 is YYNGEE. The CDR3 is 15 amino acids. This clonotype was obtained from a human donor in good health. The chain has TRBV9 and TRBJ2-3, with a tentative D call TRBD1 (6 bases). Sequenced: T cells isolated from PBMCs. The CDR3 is CASSVGGRGADTQYF. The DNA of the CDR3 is TGTGCCAGCAGCGTAGGAGGCAGGGGAGCAGATACGCAGTATTTT.